The clone carrying this T cell receptor (beta chain) was found once. The target antigen is unknown. This specimen comes from a study of T cell responses to AZD1222 COVID-19 vaccine. Regarding the study as a whole: Spike-specific TCR breadth and depth were elevated following two AZD1222 doses. Mostly white British, mostly female donors; authors suggested clonal diversity may be underestimated. The peak T cell response came first, and repertoires were sampled only after it.

Method: immunoSEQ multiplex PCR; TCRdb's copy keeps in-frame clones and lacks some. This sample has around 88,000 clones, with roughly nine tenths found just once. Per the germline V gene, CDR1 is MDHEN and CDR2 is SYDVKM. V dropped 4 bases and J dropped 2 bases, with 7 bases sitting between them. The CDR3 spans 13 residues. The sample here was peripheral blood, taken on day 0 of MenACWY control vaccination. The receptor comes from an adult in good health. The chain carries TRBV28 and TRBJ2-3; D tentatively fits TRBD1 or TRBD2 (6 bases each). The CDR3 DNA reads TGTGCCAGCAGTTGGGGGGCCACAGATACGCAGTATTTT. It specifies CASSWGATDTQYF.